This T cell receptor beta chain was sequenced during a study of blood T cell repertoires in COVID-19. The data were produced by immunoSEQ multiplex PCR, yet TCRdb's version contains in-frame clones alone and is incomplete. Of about 190,000 clones listed, 90% are singletons. The germline V gene has CDR1 MGHRA and CDR2 YSYEKL. Trimming took off 4 bases at V and 0 bases at J, with 15 bases between the two ends. CDR3 length equals 16 residues. The sample was peripheral blood. This rearrangement joins TRBV4-1 to TRBJ1-1; no clear D gene. This receptor was identified in a man aged 50 to 60 with acute or convalescent COVID-19. CDR3 protein: CASSPRIREMNTEAFF. The DNA for the CDR3 is TGCGCCAGCAGCCCCAGAATACGGGAAATGAACACTGAAGCTTTCTTT.